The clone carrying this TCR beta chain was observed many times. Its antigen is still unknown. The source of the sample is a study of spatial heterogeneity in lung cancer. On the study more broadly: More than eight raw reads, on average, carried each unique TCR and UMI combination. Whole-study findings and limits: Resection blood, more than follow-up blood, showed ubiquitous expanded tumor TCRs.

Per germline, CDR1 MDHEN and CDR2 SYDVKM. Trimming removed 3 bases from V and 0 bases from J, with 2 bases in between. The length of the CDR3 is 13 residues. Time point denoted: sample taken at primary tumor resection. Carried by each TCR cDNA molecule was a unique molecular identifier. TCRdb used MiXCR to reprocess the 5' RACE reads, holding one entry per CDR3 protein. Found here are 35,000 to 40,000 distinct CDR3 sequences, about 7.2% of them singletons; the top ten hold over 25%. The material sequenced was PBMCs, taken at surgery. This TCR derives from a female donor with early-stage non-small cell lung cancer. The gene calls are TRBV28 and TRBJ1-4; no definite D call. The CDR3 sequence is CASSLATNEKLFF. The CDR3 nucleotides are TGTGCCAGCAGTTTGGCAACTAATGAAAAACTGTTTTTT. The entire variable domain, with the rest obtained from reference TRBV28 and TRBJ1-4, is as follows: DVKVTQSSRYLVKRTGEKVFLECVQDMDHENMFWYRQDPGLGLRLIYFSYDVKMKEKGDIPEGYSVSREKKERFSLILESASTNQTSMYLCASSLATNEKLFFGSGTQLSVL.